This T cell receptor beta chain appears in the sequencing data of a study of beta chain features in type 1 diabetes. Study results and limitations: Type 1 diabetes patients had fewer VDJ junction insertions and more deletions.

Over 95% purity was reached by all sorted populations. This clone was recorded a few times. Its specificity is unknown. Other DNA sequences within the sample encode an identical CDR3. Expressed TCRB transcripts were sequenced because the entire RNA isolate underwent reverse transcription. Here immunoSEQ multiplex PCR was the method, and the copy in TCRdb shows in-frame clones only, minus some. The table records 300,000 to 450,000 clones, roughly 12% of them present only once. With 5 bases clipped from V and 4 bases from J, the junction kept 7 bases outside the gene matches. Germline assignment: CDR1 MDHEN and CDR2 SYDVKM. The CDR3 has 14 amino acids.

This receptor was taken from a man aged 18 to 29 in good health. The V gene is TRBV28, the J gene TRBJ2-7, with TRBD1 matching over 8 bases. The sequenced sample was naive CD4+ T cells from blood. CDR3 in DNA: TGTGCCAGCAGTCCCGGGACAGGCTTTTACGAGCAGTACTTC. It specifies CASSPGTGFYEQYF. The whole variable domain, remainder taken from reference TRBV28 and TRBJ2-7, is DVKVTQSSRYLVKRTGEKVFLECVQDMDHENMFWYRQDPGLGLRLIYFSYDVKMKEKGDIPEGYSVSREKKERFSLILESASTNQTSMYLCASSPGTGFYEQYFGPGTRLTVT.